One TCR beta chain is described in this entry. This clonotype has only a few counts. What this receptor recognizes is not known. Base qualities are not provided; no much larger clone lies one nucleotide away. Receptors were amplified or captured by PCR. Sequencing relied on a NextSeq 500. TCRdb reprocessed the public reads (quality trimming at Q25 with fastp, clone calling with MiXCR) and kept in-frame beta chains. Rows matching on CDR3 protein sequence are summarized as one entry with the most common DNA and genes. Across this sample there are 7,700 or so distinct CDR3 sequences, with 25% to 35% seen only once. More than 13% of the sample rests with the top ten. The CDR3 contains 13 residues, cysteine and phenylalanine counted. Solely the CDR3 DNA is kept, with 39 bases framed from the first base. The germline V gene specifies MNHEY as CDR1 and SVGEGT as CDR2. V and J are truncated by 7 bases and 2 bases respectively, leaving an intervening sequence of 10 bases.

The data stem from a study of immune characterization of retroperitoneal liposarcoma (dated by TCRdb to the late 2010s). The chain employs TRBV6-2 or TRBV6-3 and TRBJ2-3; the D gene is unclear. The sequence came from a male donor with retroperitoneal liposarcoma. Specimen: blood. For the CDR3, the sequence is CASTDDSTDTQYF. Here is the DNA: TGTGCCAGCACTGACGACTCCACAGATACGCAGTATTTT.